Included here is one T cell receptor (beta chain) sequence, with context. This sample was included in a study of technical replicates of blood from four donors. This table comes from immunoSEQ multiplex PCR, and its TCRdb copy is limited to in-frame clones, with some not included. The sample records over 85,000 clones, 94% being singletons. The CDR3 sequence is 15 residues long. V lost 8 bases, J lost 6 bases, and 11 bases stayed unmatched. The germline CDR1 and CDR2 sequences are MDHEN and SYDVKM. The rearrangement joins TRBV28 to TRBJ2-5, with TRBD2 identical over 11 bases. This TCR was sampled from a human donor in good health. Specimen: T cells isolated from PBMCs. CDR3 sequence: CASSDTSGSRKTQYF. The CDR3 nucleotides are TGTGCCAGCTCGGACACTAGCGGGAGCAGGAAGACCCAGTACTTC.